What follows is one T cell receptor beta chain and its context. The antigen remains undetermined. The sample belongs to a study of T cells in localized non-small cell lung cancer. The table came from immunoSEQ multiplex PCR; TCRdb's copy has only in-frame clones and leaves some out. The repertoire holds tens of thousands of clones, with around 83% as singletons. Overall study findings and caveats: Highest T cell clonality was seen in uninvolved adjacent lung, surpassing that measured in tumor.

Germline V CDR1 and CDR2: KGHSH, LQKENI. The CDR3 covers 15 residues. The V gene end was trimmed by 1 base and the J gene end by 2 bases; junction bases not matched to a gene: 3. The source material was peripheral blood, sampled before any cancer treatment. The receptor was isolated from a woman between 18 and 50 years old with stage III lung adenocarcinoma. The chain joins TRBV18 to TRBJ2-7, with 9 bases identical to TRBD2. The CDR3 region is CASSPRSGGTYEQYF. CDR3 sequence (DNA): TGTGCCAGCTCACCACGCAGCGGGGGGACCTACGAGCAGTACTTC.